The 30 T cell receptor beta chains below come from one sample, sequenced in a study of control samples from healthy donors and cancer patients. The repertoire was sequenced with immunoSEQ multiplex PCR; TCRdb's copy has only in-frame clones and lacks some. This sample carries about 58,000 clones, around 87% of them seen once, and the ten largest clones take 12%. The sequenced sample consisted of PBMCs. Every receptor here comes from a woman between 55 and 75 years old with lung cancer.

The chain has TRBV3-1 (or the pseudogene TRBV3-2) and TRBJ2-5; D is unclear. The CDR3 extends over 13 amino acids. Trimming shortened V by 5 bases and J by 4 bases, and 11 bases separated the two germline ends. From germline, CDR1 is LGHDT and CDR2 YNNKEL (reference sequence). CDR3 residues: CASSSDKVETQYF. The CDR3 nucleotides read TGTGCCAGCAGCTCCGACAAAGTAGAGACCCAGTACTTC.

V and J are TRBV11-3 and TRBJ2-7; D unclear. V gave up 2 bases and J gave up 0 bases, with 8 bases separating them. The CDR3 spans 14 residues. CDR1 is SGHNT and CDR2 is YENEEA in the germline V gene. CDR3: CASSLPPHSYEQYF. The CDR3 nucleotides read TGTGCCAGCAGCTTACCCCCACACTCCTACGAGCAGTACTTC.

This rearrangement joins TRBV27 to TRBJ1-1; no clear D gene. CDR1 and CDR2 from the germline V gene are MNHEY and SMNVEV (reference sequence). The CDR3 sequence is 14 residues long. Trimming took 0 bases from V and 1 from J, leaving 6 bases between them. CDR3 nucleotides: TGTGCCAGCAGTTTATCTGGGAGGAACACTGAAGCTTTCTTT. As protein: CASSLSGRNTEAFF.

V usage is TRBV4-1 and J usage is TRBJ1-5; D might be TRBD1 (5 bases). Germline-derived CDR1 and CDR2 are MGHRA and YSYEKL. This CDR3 comprises 15 residues. The V and J ends lost 3 bases and 1 base respectively, with 10 bases between them. CDR3 residues: CASSHSRGSNQPQHF. The CDR3 DNA sequence: TGCGCCAGCAGCCATAGTAGGGGAAGCAATCAGCCCCAGCATTTT.

This chain connects TRBV6-5 to TRBJ1-2, with a possible D match to TRBD1 (5 bases). The germline V and J ends were trimmed by 6 bases and 1 base, with 15 bases remaining between them. Germline CDR1 reads MNHEY; CDR2 reads SVGAGI. CDR3 length: 15 residues. The CDR3 DNA is TGTGCCAGCAGCCGCCCAGGGACGGGTAACTATGGCTACACCTTC. Its translation is CASSRPGTGNYGYTF.

This chain uses TRBV7-6 with TRBJ2-3; no clear D. The CDR3 sequence is 13 residues long. The V end lost 1 base, the J end lost 4 bases, and 6 bases lay between the germline ends. Looked up from germline, CDR1 is SGHVS and CDR2 is FNYEAQ. The CDR3 spells CASSLVNADTQYF. In DNA, the CDR3 is TGTGCCAGCAGCTTAGTTAATGCAGATACGCAGTATTTT.

V gene TRBV2 combines with J gene TRBJ1-2, with no clear D. Trimming removed 4 bases from V and 4 bases from J, with 10 bases in between. The CDR3 is 13 amino acids. Per the germline V gene, CDR1 is SNHLY and CDR2 is FYNNEI. Written as DNA, the CDR3 is TGTGCCAGCAGTGCGGGCAGCTTCTATGGCTACACCTTC. Protein product: CASSAGSFYGYTF.

V gene TRBV12-3 or TRBV12-4 combines with J gene TRBJ1-2; possibly TRBD1 for D (6 bases). The CDR3 is 13 amino acids. Trimming removed 4 bases from V and 7 bases from J, with 13 bases in between. The CDR3 coding sequence is TGTGCCAGCAGTTCACAGGGTACCGGTGGCTACACCTTC. As protein: CASSSQGTGGYTF.

The chain links TRBV19 to TRBJ2-5; TRBD2 agrees at 9 bases. The V segment lost 7 bases and the J segment 1 base; nucleotides outside the gene matches: 10. CDR1 LNHDA and CDR2 SQIVND come from the germline V gene (reference sequence). The CDR3 is 16 residues long. The CDR3 sequence: CASKGIAGAAQETQYF. In DNA form, the CDR3 reads TGTGCCAGTAAGGGAATAGCGGGAGCGGCCCAAGAGACCCAGTACTTC.

The chain couples TRBV11-2 to TRBJ1-6, with TRBD1 matching 8 bases. V gave up 5 bases and J gave up 7 bases; unmatched junction bases: 1. Germline V CDR1 and CDR2: SGHAT, FQNNGV. The CDR3 has 13 residues. CDR3 loop: CASSRTGNSPLHF. In DNA form, the CDR3 reads TGTGCCAGCAGCCGGACAGGGAATTCACCCCTCCACTTT.

The V gene is TRBV5-6, the J gene TRBJ2-5, with D unclear. Germline V CDR1 and CDR2: SGHDT, YYEEEE. This CDR3 is built from 15 residues. Trimming left V 4 bases short and J 1 base short, with 14 bases between. The CDR3 region has the DNA TGTGCCAGCAGCCTCCATGGACGGTTCCAAGAGACCCAGTACTTC. It is translated as CASSLHGRFQETQYF.

Here the CDR3 reads CASSLSPGNTEAFF. CDR3 DNA sequence: TGCGCCAGCAGCTTGAGTCCAGGGAACACTGAAGCTTTCTTT. The V call is TRBV5-1, the J call TRBJ1-1; no reliable D call. The CDR3 runs 14 residues. CDR1 and CDR2 (germline): SGHRS, YFSETQ. The ends were cut back, 1 base at V and 1 base at J, with 8 bases in the middle.

This chain uses TRBV6-1 with TRBJ2-5; D is possibly TRBD2 (6 bases). V lost 3 bases, J lost 5 bases, and 16 bases lay in between. The V gene's germline CDR1 is MNHNS and CDR2 SASEGT. The CDR3 has 15 amino acids. The CDR3 reads CASSDRVTGVETQYF. CDR3 DNA: TGTGCCAGCAGTGACCGTGTGACGGGGGTGGAGACCCAGTACTTC.

The chain employs TRBV19 and TRBJ2-4, with D possibly matching TRBD1 (6 bases). Germline V gene data show CDR1 as LNHDA and CDR2 as SQIVND (reference sequence). The CDR3 consists of 16 residues. The germline V and J ends were trimmed by 6 bases and 0 bases, with 15 bases remaining between them. CDR3 nucleotide sequence: TGTGCCAGTAGGACCAGGGGCTCACTAGCCAAAAACATTCAGTACTTC. Amino acids: CASRTRGSLAKNIQYF.

This clone came up once. The rearrangement joins TRBV13 to TRBJ2-1, with D maybe TRBD1 (6 bases). The V and J ends lost 4 bases and 2 bases respectively, with 15 bases between them. The CDR3 length is 16 residues. CDR1 and CDR2 from the germline V gene are PRHDT and FYEKMQ (reference sequence). CDR3 amino acids: CASSSIAGAAYNEQFF. Here the CDR3 DNA reads TGTGCCAGCAGCTCGATCGCAGGGGCCGCCTACAATGAGCAGTTCTTC. Based on the CDR3 plus reference TRBV13 and TRBJ2-1, the full variable domain is AAGVIQSPRHLIKEKRETATLKCYPIPRHDTVYWYQQGPGQDPQFLISFYEKMQSDKGSIPDRFSAQQFSDYHSELNMSSLELGDSALYFCASSSIAGAAYNEQFFGPGTRLTVL.

The rearrangement links TRBV5-1 to TRBJ1-1; no definite D call. V lost 7 bases and J lost 5, with 12 bases in between. The CDR3 totals 12 residues. Germline V CDR1 and CDR2: SGHRS, YFSETQ. The DNA for the CDR3 is TGCGCCAGCTACCTCCTGAGGACTGAAGCTTTCTTT. It specifies CASYLLRTEAFF.

The chain uses TRBV9 and TRBJ1-1, with D possibly TRBD1 on 6 matching bases. This CDR3 has 22 residues. Germline CDR1 is SGDLS and CDR2 is YYNGEE. Deletions cut 3 bases from V and 1 base from J, with 34 bases between. The CDR3 protein is CASSARPWAPRDRRLKNTEAFF. The CDR3 DNA reads TGTGCCAGCAGCGCCCGCCCGTGGGCTCCCCGCGACAGGAGGCTTAAGAACACTGAAGCTTTCTTT. Complete variable domain (other parts from reference TRBV9 and TRBJ1-1): DSGVTQTPKHLITATGQRVTLRCSPRSGDLSVYWYQQSLDQGLQFLIQYYNGEERAKGNILERFSAQQFPDLHSELNLSSLELGDSALYFCASSARPWAPRDRRLKNTEAFFGQGTRLTVV.

This rearrangement joins TRBV7-3 to TRBJ2-5; possibly TRBD2 for D (7 bases). Germline loops: CDR1 SGHTA, CDR2 FQGTGA. V shed 5 bases and J shed 1 base, with 17 bases lying between them. The CDR3 extends over 16 amino acids. The CDR3 protein is CASSPQPGGPQETQYF. Written as DNA, the CDR3 is TGTGCCAGCAGCCCCCAGCCGGGGGGCCCCCAAGAGACCCAGTACTTC. Complete variable domain (other parts from reference TRBV7-3 and TRBJ2-5): GAGVSQTPSNKVTEKGKYVELRCDPISGHTALYWYRQSLGQGPEFLIYFQGTGAADDSGLPNDRFFAVRPEGSVSTLKIQRTERGDSAVYLCASSPQPGGPQETQYFGPGTRLLVL.

About this clone: Other DNA sequences in this specimen translate into the identical CDR3. The chain has TRBV6-2 or TRBV6-3 and TRBJ1-4; TRBD1 is a possible D gene (5 bases). Trimming took off 3 bases at V and 4 bases at J, with 9 bases between the two ends. CDR3 length equals 14 residues. Germline CDR1 is MNHEY and CDR2 is SVGEGT. The CDR3 reads CASSYGTLNEKLFF. CDR3 coding DNA: TGTGCCAGCAGTTATGGGACCCTTAATGAAAAACTGTTTTTT.

The gene calls are TRBV20-1 and TRBJ2-1, with TRBD2 matching 12 bases. Looked up from germline, CDR1 is DFQATT and CDR2 is SNEGSKA (reference sequence). The CDR3 has 17 amino acids. V dropped 3 bases and J dropped 0; count of bases not matched to a gene: 6. CDR3 sequence reads: CSASGLAGGPSYNEQFF. For the CDR3, the DNA is TGCAGTGCTAGTGGGCTAGCGGGGGGGCCCTCCTACAATGAGCAGTTCTTC.

The chain carries TRBV4-1 and TRBJ1-3; the D is unclear. The V end was cut by 2 bases, the J end by 4 bases, with 15 bases between. Per germline, CDR1 MGHRA and CDR2 YSYEKL. CDR3 length equals 16 residues. CDR3 residues: CASSQLGRDVGNTIYF. The CDR3 nucleotides read TGCGCCAGCAGCCAACTCGGGAGGGATGTCGGAAACACCATATATTTT.

The chain has TRBV3-1 (or the pseudogene TRBV3-2) and TRBJ2-7, with 7 bases matching TRBD1. Germline V gene sequence: CDR1 LGHDT, CDR2 YNNKEL (reference sequence). The V and J ends lost 1 base and 4 bases, in that order; junction bases with no gene match: 4. CDR3 length equals 14 residues. The CDR3, as DNA: TGTGCCAGCAGCCAAGGAGGGACAGATTACGAGCAGTACTTC. Protein sequence: CASSQGGTDYEQYF.

The chain combines TRBV3-1 (or the pseudogene TRBV3-2) with TRBJ1-1; the D gene is possibly TRBD1 (5 bases). The CDR3 is 15 residues long. CDR1 is LGHDT and CDR2 is YNNKEL in the germline V gene (reference sequence). Trimming removed 0 bases at V and 7 bases at J, with 15 bases between. Here the CDR3 reads CASSQESRGAGEAFF. Written as DNA, the CDR3 is TGTGCCAGCAGCCAAGAATCCCGGGGCGCGGGTGAAGCTTTCTTT.

The rearrangement links TRBV5-5 to TRBJ2-2; tentative D call: TRBD2 (6 bases). In germline, CDR1 is SGHKS, CDR2 YYEKEE (reference sequence). The ends were cut back, 4 bases at V and 7 bases at J, with 11 bases in the middle. The CDR3 consists of 13 residues. DNA of the CDR3: TGTGCCAGCAGCGAATGGGAGGTCGGGGAGCTGTTTTTT. Its protein is CASSEWEVGELFF.

The chain combines TRBV10-2 with TRBJ2-3; perhaps TRBD2 as D (5 bases). Trimming removed 6 bases at V and 3 bases at J, with 19 bases between. Germline V CDR1 and CDR2: WSHSY, SAAADI. CDR3 size: 16 residues. The CDR3: CASRPSYGVRTDTQYF. Written as DNA, the CDR3 is TGCGCCAGCAGACCTAGTTACGGGGTCCGGACAGATACGCAGTATTTT.

This rearrangement joins TRBV2 to TRBJ2-3, with D tentatively TRBD2 (5 bases). Per the germline V gene, CDR1 is SNHLY and CDR2 is FYNNEI. This CDR3 contains 15 residues. V lost 3 bases and J 5 bases, leaving 15 bases between the germline ends. Here the CDR3 reads CASSDRPYAGDTQYF. CDR3 bases: TGTGCCAGCAGTGATCGCCCCTACGCGGGAGATACGCAGTATTTT.

V gene TRBV10-2 combines with J gene TRBJ2-2; 8 nucleotides line up with TRBD1. Looked up from germline, CDR1 is WSHSY and CDR2 is SAAADI. This CDR3 comprises 13 residues. Trimming took 3 bases from V and 6 from J; bases not matched to a gene: 0. In DNA form, the CDR3 reads TGCGCCAGCAGTGAACAGGGGGCCGGGGAGCTGTTTTTT. It is translated as CASSEQGAGELFF.

This chain uses TRBV5-6 with TRBJ2-2; perhaps D is TRBD1 or TRBD2 (5 bases each). The CDR3 spans 15 residues. The germline gives CDR1 SGHDT, CDR2 YYEEEE. The V end was cut by 4 bases, the J end by 2 bases, with 12 bases between. CDR3 region: CASSPGAGNTGELFF. The CDR3 nucleotides are TGTGCCAGCAGCCCCGGGGCAGGTAACACCGGGGAGCTGTTTTTT.

The CDR3 DNA is TGTGCCAGTAGGGAGCGGAGGAGCCGGGGGGAGACCCAGTACTTC. Translating it yields CASRERRSRGETQYF. The chain has TRBV19 and TRBJ2-5; D is possibly TRBD2 (6 bases). The germline V gene encodes CDR1 LNHDA and CDR2 SQIVND (reference sequence). The CDR3 totals 15 residues. The V gene lost 6 bases and the J gene lost 5 bases, with 19 bases spanning the gap.

This chain uses TRBV5-1 with TRBJ2-1; 12 bases are a match to TRBD2. CDR1 SGHRS and CDR2 YFSETQ come from the germline V gene. Trimming took 10 bases from V and 8 from J; bases not matched to a gene: 10. The CDR3 totals 14 residues. The CDR3 reads CASAGLAGGYEQFF. The CDR3 coding sequence is TGCGCCTCTGCTGGGCTAGCGGGAGGGTATGAGCAGTTCTTC.